These 6 T cell receptor beta chains originate from one sample sequenced in a study of neurological immune-mediated disorders. One entry per CDR3 protein, called by TCRdb with MiXCR from the 5' RACE reads. The table includes under 50,000 distinct CDR3 sequences, approximately 10% detected once. The sample taken for sequencing was CD4+ T cells from blood. These receptors were collected from a woman younger than 45 with HTLV-1-associated myelopathy (HAM/TSP).

V usage is TRBV6-5 and J usage is TRBJ1-3, with 7 bases that match TRBD1. Germline V gene sequence: CDR1 MNHEY, CDR2 SVGAGI. Trimming took 5 bases from V and 7 from J; bases not matched to a gene: 11. This CDR3 contains 15 residues. The CDR3 nucleotides read TGTGCCAGCAGTATGGGACAGATCCTGCTGAACACCATATATTTT. Translation gives CASSMGQILLNTIYF.

This clonotype was picked up many times. V usage is TRBV2 and J usage is TRBJ1-1; perhaps TRBD1 as D (6 bases). Looked up from germline, CDR1 is SNHLY and CDR2 is FYNNEI. There are 13 residues in the CDR3. V was cut by 6 bases and J by 6 bases, with 14 bases left in between. CDR3 loop: CASRVSGVAEAFF. The CDR3 DNA is TGTGCCAGCAGAGTATCAGGGGTGGCTGAAGCTTTCTTT.

This clonotype was detected many times. The genes are TRBV20-1 and TRBJ2-1; 10 bases are a match to TRBD2. V was pared by 3 bases and J by 2 bases, with 7 bases of the junction left unmatched. Germline V gives CDR1 DFQATT, CDR2 SNEGSKA (reference sequence). The CDR3 contains 16 residues. The CDR3 region has the DNA TGCAGTGCTAGGGCTATAGCGGGGGGCACCTACAATGAGCAGTTCTTC. Translated: CSARAIAGGTYNEQFF.

This clonotype was observed many times. J is TRBJ2-1 and V is TRBV6-1; 8 bases are a match to TRBD1. CDR1 MNHNS and CDR2 SASEGT come from the germline V gene. CDR3 length: 14 amino acids. V gave up 5 bases and J gave up 3 bases; unmatched junction bases: 3. CDR3 nucleotide sequence: TGTGCCAGCAGTAATGACAGGGGCTACAATGAGCAGTTCTTC. It codes for CASSNDRGYNEQFF.

The rearrangement joins TRBV5-5 to TRBJ2-3; 8 nucleotides align to TRBD1. This CDR3 contains 15 residues. Germline CDR1 reads SGHKS; CDR2 reads YYEKEE (reference sequence). V shed 0 bases and J 2 bases; nucleotides not matched to a gene: 2. This CDR3 reads CASSLDQGATDTQYF. The DNA of the CDR3 is TGTGCCAGCAGCTTGGATCAGGGGGCCACAGATACGCAGTATTTT.

The chain joins TRBV18 to TRBJ2-3, with unresolved D. The CDR3 runs to 15 residues. Trimming removed 1 base at V and 2 bases at J, with 10 bases between. The germline V gene has CDR1 KGHSH and CDR2 LQKENI. Written as DNA, the CDR3 is TGTGCCAGCTCACCACAGGGCTACTTCACAGATACGCAGTATTTT. Its translation: CASSPQGYFTDTQYF.